The 14 T cell receptor beta chains below come from one sample, sequenced in a study of cytomegalovirus exposure and HLA in healthy donors. A multiplex PCR was run with 60 Vbeta primers and 13 Jbeta primers. Measured with immunoSEQ multiplex PCR; TCRdb has only the in-frame clones, and not every one. The sample contains tens of thousands of clones, approximately 80% of which appear only once. What was sequenced was PBMCs. The receptor set was obtained from a man aged 25 to 40 in good health and CMV-seropositive.

J is TRBJ1-6 and V is TRBV9; 8 nucleotides match TRBD1. Germline CDR1 reads SGDLS; CDR2 reads YYNGEE. The CDR3 length is 13 residues. V shed 6 bases, J shed 7 bases, and the junction held 3 bases outside the gene matches. CDR3 coding DNA: TGTGCCAGCACGGGACAGGAAAATTCACCCCTCCACTTT. Translation: CASTGQENSPLHF.

Written as DNA, the CDR3 is TGTGCCAGCAGCTTTGGTGGGAGGGACTCCCATGGCTACACCTTC. Protein: CASSFGGRDSHGYTF. The chain carries TRBV7-9 and TRBJ1-2; TRBD1 might be the D (5 bases). Trimming pared 3 bases from V and 6 bases from J, leaving 17 bases between. Germline CDR1 reads SEHNR; CDR2 reads FQNEAQ (reference sequence). The CDR3 totals 15 residues.

The chain links TRBV6-5 to TRBJ2-6; a possible D gene is TRBD2 (6 bases). The germline CDR1 and CDR2 sequences are MNHEY and SVGAGI. V was clipped by 2 bases and J by 1 base, with 9 bases between them. This CDR3 has 16 residues. The CDR3 DNA is TGTGCCAGCAGTTACGGGGCGGGGTCTGGGGCCAACGTCCTGACTTTC. Its translation is CASSYGAGSGANVLTF.

J is TRBJ1-1 and V is TRBV6-5; D is undetermined. The germline V and J ends were trimmed by 8 bases and 5 bases, with 9 bases remaining between them. The CDR3 contains 11 residues. The germline V gene encodes CDR1 MNHEY and CDR2 SVGAGI. CDR3 in DNA: TGTGCCAGCGGAGTTGGAACTGAAGCTTTCTTT. Its translation is CASGVGTEAFF.

This clone was detected only a few times. This sequence joins TRBV15 and TRBJ1-2; perhaps TRBD1 as D (6 bases). This CDR3 has 15 residues. Trimming removed 5 bases from V and 7 bases from J, with 20 bases in between. The germline gives CDR1 LNHNV, CDR2 YYDKDF (reference sequence). The CDR3 DNA is TGTGCCACCAGCCCACTAGGGGACACCCGTGGTGGCTACACCTTC. It yields the protein CATSPLGDTRGGYTF.

The chain combines TRBV28 with TRBJ1-2; D is unresolved. The germline CDR1 and CDR2 sequences are MDHEN and SYDVKM. The V and J ends lost 7 bases and 7 bases respectively, with 19 bases between them. CDR3 length equals 14 residues. This CDR3 is CASIPPAGDGGYTF. For the CDR3, the DNA is TGTGCCAGCATCCCTCCGGCGGGAGATGGTGGCTACACCTTC.

This sequence joins TRBV4-2 and TRBJ2-4; weak D call: TRBD2 (6 bases). This CDR3 contains 17 residues. Trimming left V 0 bases short and J 2 bases short, with 14 bases between. Looked up from germline, CDR1 is LGHNA and CDR2 is YNFKEQ. This CDR3 reads CASSQEGGVWSKNIQYF. CDR3 bases: TGTGCCAGCAGCCAAGAAGGCGGGGTTTGGTCCAAAAACATTCAGTACTTC.

The V call is TRBV11-3, the J call TRBJ2-3; a possible D gene is TRBD2 (5 bases). This CDR3 has 14 amino acids. The germline gives CDR1 SGHNT, CDR2 YENEEA. V was shortened by 3 bases and J by 4 bases, with 11 bases between the two germline ends. Here the CDR3 reads CASSFEGGADTQYF. CDR3 bases: TGTGCCAGCAGCTTCGAAGGAGGCGCAGATACGCAGTATTTT.

This chain uses TRBV28 with TRBJ2-7; D is possibly TRBD1 (6 bases). V was pared by 7 bases and J by 2 bases, with 15 bases between. Germline V gene lookup returns CDR1 MDHEN and CDR2 SYDVKM. This CDR3 has 14 amino acids. The chain's CDR3 is CASTVDRLPYEQYF. Here the CDR3 DNA reads TGTGCCAGCACTGTTGACAGGCTTCCCTACGAGCAGTACTTC.

J is TRBJ1-4 and V is TRBV29-1; TRBD1 matches 9 bases. The CDR3 contains 15 residues. Germline V lookup: CDR1 SQVTM, CDR2 ANQGSEA. V lost 6 bases, J lost 4 bases, and 9 bases stayed unmatched. For the CDR3, the DNA is TGCAGCGTCCTAGACAGGGGGGGACTTAATGAAAAACTGTTTTTT. Translated: CSVLDRGGLNEKLFF.

The gene calls are TRBV6-1 and TRBJ2-7; 10 positions match TRBD1. The V gene's germline CDR1 is MNHNS and CDR2 SASEGT. There are 14 residues in the CDR3. V was pared by 8 bases and J by 1 base, with 5 bases of the junction left unmatched. CDR3 in amino acids: CASQDRGLSYEQYV. CDR3 sequence (DNA): TGTGCCAGCCAAGACAGGGGGCTGTCCTACGAGCAGTACGTC.

The chain is built from TRBV7-2 and TRBJ2-7, with TRBD2 as a possible D gene (6 bases). Germline V lookup: CDR1 SGHTA, CDR2 FQGNSA. This CDR3 spans 15 amino acids. With 5 bases removed from V and 12 bases from J, the gap between germline ends came to 26 bases. CDR3 DNA sequence: TGTGCCAGCAGCAGCACAAATGGGGAGCGGAGGGGTTGGTACTTC. Its protein product is CASSSTNGERRGWYF.

The chain couples TRBV13 to TRBJ2-1; D not resolved. Germline V gives CDR1 PRHDT, CDR2 FYEKMQ (reference sequence). CDR3 size: 14 residues. The germline V and J ends were trimmed by 2 bases and 3 bases, with 8 bases remaining between them. The CDR3 DNA sequence: TGTGCCAGCAGCTTAAATATAGTCTACAATGAGCAGTTCTTC. This encodes CASSLNIVYNEQFF. The full variable domain, in which reference TRBV13 and TRBJ2-1 provide the parts outside the CDR3, is AAGVIQSPRHLIKEKRETATLKCYPIPRHDTVYWYQQGPGQDPQFLISFYEKMQSDKGSIPDRFSAQQFSDYHSELNMSSLELGDSALYFCASSLNIVYNEQFFGPGTRLTVL.

This chain joins TRBV6-5 and TRBJ1-5; possibly TRBD1 for D (5 bases). The V gene lost 4 bases and the J gene lost 6 bases, with 19 bases spanning the gap. The CDR3 extends over 16 amino acids. Germline V gene sequence: CDR1 MNHEY, CDR2 SVGAGI. The CDR3 is CASSSKAGGAGQPQHF. CDR3 nucleotide sequence: TGTGCCAGCAGTTCTAAAGCGGGGGGTGCGGGTCAGCCCCAGCATTTT.